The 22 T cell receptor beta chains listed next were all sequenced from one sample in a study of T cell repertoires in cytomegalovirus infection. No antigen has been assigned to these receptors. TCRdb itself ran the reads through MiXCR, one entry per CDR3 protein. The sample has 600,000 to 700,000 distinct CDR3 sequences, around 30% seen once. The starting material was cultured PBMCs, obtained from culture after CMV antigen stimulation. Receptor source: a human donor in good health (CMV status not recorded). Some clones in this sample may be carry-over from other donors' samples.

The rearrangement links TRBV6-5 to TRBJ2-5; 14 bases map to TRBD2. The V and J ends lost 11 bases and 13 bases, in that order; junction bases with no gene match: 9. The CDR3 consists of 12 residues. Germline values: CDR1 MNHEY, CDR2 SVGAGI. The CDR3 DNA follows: TGTGCCGCAGGACTAGCGGGAGGCCGGGGGTACTTC. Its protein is CAAGLAGGRGYF.

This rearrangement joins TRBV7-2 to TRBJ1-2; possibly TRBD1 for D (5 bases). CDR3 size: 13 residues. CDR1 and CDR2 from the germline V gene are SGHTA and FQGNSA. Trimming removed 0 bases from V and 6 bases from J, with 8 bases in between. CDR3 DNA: TGTGCCAGCAGCTTAGCTCAGGGACATGGCTACACCTTC. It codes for CASSLAQGHGYTF.

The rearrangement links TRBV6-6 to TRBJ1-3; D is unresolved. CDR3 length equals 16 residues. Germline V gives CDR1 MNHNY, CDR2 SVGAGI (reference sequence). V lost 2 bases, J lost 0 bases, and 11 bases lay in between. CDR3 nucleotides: TGTGCCAGCAGTTACCTCGCGGAACCCTCTGGAAACACCATATATTTT. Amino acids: CASSYLAEPSGNTIYF.

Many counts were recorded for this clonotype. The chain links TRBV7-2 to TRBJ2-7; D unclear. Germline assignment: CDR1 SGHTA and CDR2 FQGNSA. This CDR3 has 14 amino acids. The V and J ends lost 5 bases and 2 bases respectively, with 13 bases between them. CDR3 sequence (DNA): TGTGCCAGCAGCATTCAGACACCCACCTACGAGCAGTACTTC. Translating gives CASSIQTPTYEQYF.

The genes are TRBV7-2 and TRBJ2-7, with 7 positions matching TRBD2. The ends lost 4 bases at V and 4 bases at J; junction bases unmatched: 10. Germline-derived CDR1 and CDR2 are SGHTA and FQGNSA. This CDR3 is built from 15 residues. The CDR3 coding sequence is TGTGCCAGCAGCTCGACCCCCAGCGGGAATTACGAGCAGTACTTC. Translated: CASSSTPSGNYEQYF.

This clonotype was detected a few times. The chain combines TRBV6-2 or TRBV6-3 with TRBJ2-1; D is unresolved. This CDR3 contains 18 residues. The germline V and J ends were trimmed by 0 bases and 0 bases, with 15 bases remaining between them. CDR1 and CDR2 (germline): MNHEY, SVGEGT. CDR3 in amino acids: CASSYSIRRLSSYNEQFF. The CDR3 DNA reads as TGTGCCAGCAGTTACTCGATCCGACGGCTTAGCTCCTACAATGAGCAGTTCTTC.

This chain's CDR3 is CSASGRGLTGQETQYF. In DNA form, the CDR3 reads TGCAGTGCGTCGGGAAGGGGCCTGACAGGGCAAGAGACCCAGTACTTC. The chain is built from TRBV20-1 and TRBJ2-5; 7 bases align to TRBD1. Germline V gives CDR1 DFQATT, CDR2 SNEGSKA (reference sequence). This CDR3 has 16 amino acids. Losses at the gene ends were 6 bases for V and 2 bases for J; bases not matched to a gene: 15.

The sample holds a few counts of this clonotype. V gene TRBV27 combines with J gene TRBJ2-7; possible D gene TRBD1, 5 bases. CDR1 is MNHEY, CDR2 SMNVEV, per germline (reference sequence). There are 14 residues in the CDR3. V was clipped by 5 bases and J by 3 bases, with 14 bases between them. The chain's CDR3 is CASSTTTDRYEQYF. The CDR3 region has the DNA TGTGCCAGCAGTACGACGACAGACCGCTACGAGCAGTACTTC.

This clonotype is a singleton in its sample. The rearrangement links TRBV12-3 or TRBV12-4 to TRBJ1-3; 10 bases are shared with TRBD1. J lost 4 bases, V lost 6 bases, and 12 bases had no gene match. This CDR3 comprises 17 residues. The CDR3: CASSPAPGQGRGNTIYF. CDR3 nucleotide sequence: TGTGCCAGCAGCCCAGCTCCGGGACAGGGGAGAGGAAACACCATATATTTT.

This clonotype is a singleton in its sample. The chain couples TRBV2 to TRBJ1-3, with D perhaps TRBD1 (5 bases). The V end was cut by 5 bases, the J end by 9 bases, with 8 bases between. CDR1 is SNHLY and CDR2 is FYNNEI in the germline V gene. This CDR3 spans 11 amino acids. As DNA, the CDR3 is TGTGCCAGCAGTAGGGGAGCCACCATATATTTT. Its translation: CASSRGATIYF.

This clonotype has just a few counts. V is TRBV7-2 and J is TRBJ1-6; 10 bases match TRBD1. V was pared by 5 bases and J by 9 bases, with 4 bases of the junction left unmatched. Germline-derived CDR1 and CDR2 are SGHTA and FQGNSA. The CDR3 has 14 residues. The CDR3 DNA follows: TGTGCCAGCAGCGCAGGACAGGGGGGTTCACCCCTCCACTTT. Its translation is CASSAGQGGSPLHF.

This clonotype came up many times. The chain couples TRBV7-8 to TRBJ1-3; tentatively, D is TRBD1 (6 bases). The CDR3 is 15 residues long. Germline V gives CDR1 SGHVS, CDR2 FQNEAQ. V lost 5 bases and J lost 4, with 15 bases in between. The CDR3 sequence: CASSRQGSFGNTIYF. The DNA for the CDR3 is TGTGCCAGCAGCAGGCAGGGGTCATTCGGAAACACCATATATTTT.

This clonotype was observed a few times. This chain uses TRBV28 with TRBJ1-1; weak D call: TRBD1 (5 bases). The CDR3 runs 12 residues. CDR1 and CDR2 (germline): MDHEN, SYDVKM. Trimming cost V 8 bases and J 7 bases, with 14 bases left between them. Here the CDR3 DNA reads TGTGCCAGCTCCAGAGGACACGGTGAAGCTTTCTTT. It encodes CASSRGHGEAFF.

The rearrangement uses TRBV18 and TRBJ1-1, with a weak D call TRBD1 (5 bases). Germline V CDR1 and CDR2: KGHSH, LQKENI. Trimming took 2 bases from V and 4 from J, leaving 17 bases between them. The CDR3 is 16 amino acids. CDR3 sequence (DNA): TGTGCCAGCTCACCAAACACTGGGGCCTCGGGCACTGAAGCTTTCTTT. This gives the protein CASSPNTGASGTEAFF.

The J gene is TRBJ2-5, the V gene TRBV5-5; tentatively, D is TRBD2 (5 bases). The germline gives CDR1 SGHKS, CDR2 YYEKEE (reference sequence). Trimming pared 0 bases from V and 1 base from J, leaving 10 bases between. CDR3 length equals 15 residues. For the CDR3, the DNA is TGTGCCAGCAGCTTGGTGGTACTAGTCCAAGAGACCCAGTACTTC. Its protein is CASSLVVLVQETQYF.

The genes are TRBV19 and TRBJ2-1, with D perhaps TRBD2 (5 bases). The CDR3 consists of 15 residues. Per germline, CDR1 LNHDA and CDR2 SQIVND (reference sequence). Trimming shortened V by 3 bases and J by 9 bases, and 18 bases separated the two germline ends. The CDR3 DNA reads TGTGCCAGTAGTATCAACCTCCCCCCAGAGGGTGAGCAGTTCTTC. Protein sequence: CASSINLPPEGEQFF.

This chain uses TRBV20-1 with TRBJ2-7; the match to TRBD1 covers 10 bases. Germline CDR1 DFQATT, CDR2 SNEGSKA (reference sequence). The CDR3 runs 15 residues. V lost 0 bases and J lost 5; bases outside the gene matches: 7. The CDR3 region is CSARDPTGGEDEQYF. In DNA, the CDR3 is TGCAGTGCTAGAGACCCGACAGGGGGCGAGGACGAGCAGTACTTC.

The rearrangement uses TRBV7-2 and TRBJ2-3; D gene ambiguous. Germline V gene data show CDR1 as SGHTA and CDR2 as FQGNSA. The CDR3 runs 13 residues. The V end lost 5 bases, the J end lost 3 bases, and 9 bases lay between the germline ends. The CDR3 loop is CASSVLGTDTQYF. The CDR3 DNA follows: TGTGCCAGCAGCGTTTTAGGTACAGATACGCAGTATTTT.

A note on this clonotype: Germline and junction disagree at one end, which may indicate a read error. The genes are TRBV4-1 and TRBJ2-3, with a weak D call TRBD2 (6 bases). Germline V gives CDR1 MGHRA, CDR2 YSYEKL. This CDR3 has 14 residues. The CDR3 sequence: CASSQVGSIDTQYF. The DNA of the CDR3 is TGCGCCAGCAGCCAAGTCGGGAGCATAGATACGCAGTATTTT.

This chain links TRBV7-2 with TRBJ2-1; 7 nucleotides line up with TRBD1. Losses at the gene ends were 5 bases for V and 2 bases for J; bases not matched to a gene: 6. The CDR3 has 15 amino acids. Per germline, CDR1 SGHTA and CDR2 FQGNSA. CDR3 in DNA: TGTGCCAGCAGCCGAGGGACAGTCACCTACAATGAGCAGTTCTTC. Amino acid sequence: CASSRGTVTYNEQFF.

The DNA for the CDR3 is TGTGCCACCAGCAGAGAAACGGGACTAGCGGGAGGTACTGAGCAGTTCTTC. Protein sequence: CATSRETGLAGGTEQFF. V usage is TRBV15 and J usage is TRBJ2-1, with 15 positions matching TRBD2. The germline CDR1 and CDR2 sequences are LNHNV and YYDKDF (reference sequence). The CDR3 contains 17 residues. Trimming at V came to 0 bases and at J to 9 bases, leaving 6 bases not matched to a gene.

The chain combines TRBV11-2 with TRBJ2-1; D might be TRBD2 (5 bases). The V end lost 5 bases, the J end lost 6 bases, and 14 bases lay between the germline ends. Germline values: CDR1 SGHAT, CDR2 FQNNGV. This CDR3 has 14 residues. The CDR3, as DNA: TGTGCCAGCAGCCCCACCCGAGGAGGCAATGAGCAGTTCTTC. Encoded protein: CASSPTRGGNEQFF.